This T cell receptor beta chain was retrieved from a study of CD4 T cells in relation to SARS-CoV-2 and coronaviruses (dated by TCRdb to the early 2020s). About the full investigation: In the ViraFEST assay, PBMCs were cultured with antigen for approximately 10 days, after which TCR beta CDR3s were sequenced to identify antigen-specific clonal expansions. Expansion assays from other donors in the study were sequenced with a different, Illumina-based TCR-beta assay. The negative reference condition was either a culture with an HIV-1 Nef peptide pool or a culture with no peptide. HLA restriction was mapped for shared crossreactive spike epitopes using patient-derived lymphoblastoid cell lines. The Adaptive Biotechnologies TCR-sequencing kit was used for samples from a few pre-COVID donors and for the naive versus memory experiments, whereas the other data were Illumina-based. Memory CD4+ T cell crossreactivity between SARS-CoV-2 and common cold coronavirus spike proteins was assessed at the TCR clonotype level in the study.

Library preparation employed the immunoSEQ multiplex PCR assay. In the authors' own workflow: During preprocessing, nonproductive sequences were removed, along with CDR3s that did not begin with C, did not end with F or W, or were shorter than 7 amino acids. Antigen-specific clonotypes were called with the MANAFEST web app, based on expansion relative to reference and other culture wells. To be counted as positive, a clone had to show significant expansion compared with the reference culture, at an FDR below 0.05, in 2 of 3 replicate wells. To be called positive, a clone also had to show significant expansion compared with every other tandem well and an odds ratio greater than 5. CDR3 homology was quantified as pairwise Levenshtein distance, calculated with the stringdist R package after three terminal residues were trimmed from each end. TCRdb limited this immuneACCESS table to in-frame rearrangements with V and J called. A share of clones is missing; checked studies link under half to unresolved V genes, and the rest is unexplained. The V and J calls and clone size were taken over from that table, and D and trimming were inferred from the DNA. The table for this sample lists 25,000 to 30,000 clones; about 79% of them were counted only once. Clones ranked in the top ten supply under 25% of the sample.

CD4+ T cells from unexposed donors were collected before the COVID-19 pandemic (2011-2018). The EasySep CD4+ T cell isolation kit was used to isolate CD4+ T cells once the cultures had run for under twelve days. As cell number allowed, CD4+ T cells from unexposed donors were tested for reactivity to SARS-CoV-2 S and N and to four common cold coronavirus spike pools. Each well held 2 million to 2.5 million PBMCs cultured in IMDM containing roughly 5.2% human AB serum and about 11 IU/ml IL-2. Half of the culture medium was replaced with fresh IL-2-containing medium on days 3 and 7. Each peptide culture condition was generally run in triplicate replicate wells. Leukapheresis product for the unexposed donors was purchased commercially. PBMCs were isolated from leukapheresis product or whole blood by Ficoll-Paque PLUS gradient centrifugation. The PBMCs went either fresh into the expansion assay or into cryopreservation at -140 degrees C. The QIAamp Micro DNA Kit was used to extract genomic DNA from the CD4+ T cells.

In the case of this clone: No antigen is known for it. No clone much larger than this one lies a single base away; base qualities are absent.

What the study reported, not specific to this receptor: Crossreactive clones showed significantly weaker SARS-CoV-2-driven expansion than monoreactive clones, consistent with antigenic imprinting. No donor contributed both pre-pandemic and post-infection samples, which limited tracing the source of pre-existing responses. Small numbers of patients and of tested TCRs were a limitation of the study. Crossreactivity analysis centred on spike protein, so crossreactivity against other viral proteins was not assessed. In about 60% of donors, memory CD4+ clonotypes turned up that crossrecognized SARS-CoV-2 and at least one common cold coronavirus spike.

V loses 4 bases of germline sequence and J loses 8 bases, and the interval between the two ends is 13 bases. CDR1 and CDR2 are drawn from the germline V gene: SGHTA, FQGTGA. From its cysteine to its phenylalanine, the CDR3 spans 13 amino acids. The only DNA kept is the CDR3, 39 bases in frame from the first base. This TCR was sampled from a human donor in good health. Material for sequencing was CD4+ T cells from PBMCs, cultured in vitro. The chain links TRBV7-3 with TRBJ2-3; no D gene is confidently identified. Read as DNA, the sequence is TGTGCCAGCAGCTCCGGCATGTGGGGTACGCAGTATTTT. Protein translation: CASSSGMWGTQYF.